This is a list of T cell receptor beta chains from one sample in a study of T cell responses to AZD1222 COVID-19 vaccine. Profiling relied on immunoSEQ multiplex PCR, and the TCRdb table lists in-frame clones only, not all of them. The table lists about 140,000 clones, roughly 88% of them singletons. The source was peripheral blood, collected on day 0 of AZD1222 vaccination. Receptors originate from an adult in good health. CDR3s include the opening cysteine and the closing phenylalanine or tryptophan. Fields, in order: D gene, V gene, J gene, clone size, CDR3 DNA, CDR3 protein. The D gene is left open where the match is weak. Clone size, where shown, is once, few, many, or a class for clones that have expanded.

D: TRBD1; V: TRBV19; J: TRBJ2-7; size: .; DNA: TGTGCCAGTAGCAAGGACAGGGGACTGGCCTACGAGCAGTACTTC; CDR3: CASSKDRGLAYEQYF
D: .; V: TRBV19; J: TRBJ1-1; size: .; DNA: TGTGCCAGTAGTACCGTAGCGGAGAACACTGAAGCTTTCTTT; CDR3: CASSTVAENTEAFF
D: .; V: TRBV6-5; J: TRBJ2-7; size: few; DNA: TGTGCCAGCAGTTACTCGAGGGGACTGGGTGGCTACGAGCAGTACTTC; CDR3: CASSYSRGLGGYEQYF
D: .; V: TRBV30; J: TRBJ2-5; size: once; DNA: TGTGCCTGGAGTGTAGTGGGGAGAGAGACCCAGTACTTC; CDR3: CAWSVVGRETQYF
D: TRBD1; V: TRBV30; J: TRBJ1-1; size: .; DNA: TGTGCCTGGAGGGACAGGTCTTCTACATGGTCGGAGGCTTTCTTT; CDR3: CAWRDRSSTWSEAFF
D: .; V: TRBV28; J: TRBJ2-2; size: .; DNA: TGTGCCAGCAGTTTAGCTGGGGGCGCTATCTTGGGGTACACCGGGGAGCTGTTTTTT; CDR3: CASSLAGGAILGYTGELFF
D: TRBD2; V: TRBV6-4; J: TRBJ2-3; size: .; DNA: TGTGCCAGCAGTGACCAGGGACTAGCGGGTTCAGATACGCAGTATTTT; CDR3: CASSDQGLAGSDTQYF
D: .; V: TRBV5-1; J: TRBJ2-7; size: .; DNA: TGCGCCAGCAGCAATGAAATCTCCGAGCAGTACTTC; CDR3: CASSNEISEQYF
D: .; V: TRBV7-2; J: TRBJ2-2; size: once; DNA: TGTGCCAGCAGCGTAGGGCAGGGCCAGAACGGGGAGCTGTTTTTT; CDR3: CASSVGQGQNGELFF
D: .; V: TRBV2; J: TRBJ2-2; size: .; DNA: TGTGCCAGCGTGGGAGGCGCGTTCGCGAACACCGGGGAGCTGTTTTTT; CDR3: CASVGGAFANTGELFF
D: .; V: TRBV2; J: TRBJ1-6; size: .; DNA: TGTGCCAGCAGTGAGCGGGGGGCTTATAATTCACCCCTCCACTTT; CDR3: CASSERGAYNSPLHF
D: .; V: TRBV11-3; J: TRBJ1-1; size: once; DNA: TGTGCCAGCAGCCAAGGGACGGGGAACACTGAAGCTTTCTTT; CDR3: CASSQGTGNTEAFF
D: .; V: TRBV6-5; J: TRBJ1-1; size: .; DNA: TGTGCCAGCAGTTACTCGCAGGGAGGAACTGAAGCTTTCTTT; CDR3: CASSYSQGGTEAFF
D: .; V: TRBV5-1; J: TRBJ1-1; size: .; DNA: TGCGCCAGCAGCCCCGTCACGGGTTCCGGGAGTCTGACTCAAGCTTTCTTT; CDR3: CASSPVTGSGSLTQAFF
D: TRBD1; V: TRBV11-2; J: TRBJ2-1; size: .; DNA: TGTGCCAGCAGCTTAGGCCGGACAGGATCCTCCTACAATGAGCAGTTCTTC; CDR3: CASSLGRTGSSYNEQFF
D: TRBD1; V: TRBV6-5; J: TRBJ2-1; size: .; DNA: TGTGCCAGCAGTTACGGGACAGAGGTGTACAATGAGCAGTTCTTC; CDR3: CASSYGTEVYNEQFF
D: .; V: TRBV5-4; J: TRBJ1-1; size: .; DNA: TGTGCCAGCAGCTTGGACGAGTACACTGAAGCTTTCTTT; CDR3: CASSLDEYTEAFF
D: .; V: TRBV7-2; J: TRBJ2-5; size: .; DNA: TGTGCCAGCAGCTTCGGGTACCAAGAGACCCAGTACTTC; CDR3: CASSFGYQETQYF
D: TRBD2; V: TRBV7-7; J: TRBJ2-5; size: .; DNA: TGTGCCAGCAGCTTAGTAGGCGGGAGGGCCGGGGAGACCCAGTACTTC; CDR3: CASSLVGGRAGETQYF
D: .; V: TRBV6-2/TRBV6-3; J: TRBJ1-2; size: .; DNA: TGTGCCAGCAGCACCGGAGGGCCGTATGGCTACACCTTC; CDR3: CASSTGGPYGYTF
D: .; V: TRBV9; J: TRBJ2-7; size: .; DNA: TGTGCCAGCAGCGTGAACAACCTGGGACGCGAGCAGTACTTC; CDR3: CASSVNNLGREQYF
D: .; V: TRBV5-1; J: TRBJ2-1; size: .; DNA: TGCGCCAGCAGCTTGGATTTAGCGGATGAGCAGTTCTTC; CDR3: CASSLDLADEQFF
D: TRBD2; V: TRBV19; J: TRBJ2-5; size: once; DNA: TGTGCCAGTAGGAAAGCGGGAGTTTGGGAGACCCAGTACTTC; CDR3: CASRKAGVWETQYF
D: TRBD2; V: TRBV10-3; J: TRBJ2-3; size: .; DNA: TGTGCCATCAGTGAGAATCCTAGCGGGAATGTGTATACGCAGTATTTT; CDR3: CAISENPSGNVYTQYF
D: .; V: TRBV6-5; J: TRBJ1-2; size: once; DNA: TGTGCCAGCACTGCAGGGTCGGGTATAGGTGGCTACACCTTC; CDR3: CASTAGSGIGGYTF
D: .; V: TRBV5-6; J: TRBJ2-2; size: .; DNA: TGTGCCAGCAGCTTGAAAGGGACGAACACCGGGGAGCTGTTTTTT; CDR3: CASSLKGTNTGELFF
D: TRBD2; V: TRBV7-2; J: TRBJ2-5; size: .; DNA: TGTGCCAGCAGCCGGGGGGGCCAAGAGACCCAGTACTTC; CDR3: CASSRGGQETQYF
D: .; V: TRBV7-8; J: TRBJ1-4; size: .; DNA: TGTGCCAGCAGCTTAGATCCCCTACCCAATGAAAAACTGTTTTTT; CDR3: CASSLDPLPNEKLFF
D: .; V: TRBV30; J: TRBJ1-5; size: once; DNA: TGTGCCTGGAGTGCGACAGGTGGGCAGCCCCAGCATTTT; CDR3: CAWSATGGQPQHF
D: .; V: TRBV28; J: TRBJ2-7; size: .; DNA: TGTGCCAGCGATGGAGGGTGGGGTAACGAGCAGTACTTC; CDR3: CASDGGWGNEQYF
D: .; V: TRBV5-5; J: TRBJ1-1; size: .; DNA: TGTGCCAGCAGCTTTGCCACTGAAGCTTTCTTT; CDR3: CASSFATEAFF
D: .; V: TRBV9; J: TRBJ2-7; size: .; DNA: TGTGCCAGCAGCGGTAATACCTACGAGCAGTACTTC; CDR3: CASSGNTYEQYF
D: .; V: TRBV29-1; J: TRBJ1-1; size: .; DNA: TGCAGCGTTGTGTCATTGTCAGGGCACACTGAAGCTTTCTTT; CDR3: CSVVSLSGHTEAFF
D: .; V: TRBV5-1; J: TRBJ1-1; size: .; DNA: TGCGCCAGCAGTTCCCAGGGTCTGAACACTGAAGCTTTCTTT; CDR3: CASSSQGLNTEAFF
D: .; V: TRBV2; J: TRBJ2-7; size: .; DNA: TGTGCCACCTGGGCCGGGAGTGTCTACGAGCAGTACTTC; CDR3: CATWAGSVYEQYF
D: TRBD2; V: TRBV5-4; J: TRBJ2-5; size: .; DNA: TGTGCCAGCAGCGCCCCACATAGCGGGACCGAGGAGACCCAGTACTTC; CDR3: CASSAPHSGTEETQYF
D: .; V: TRBV3-1/TRBV3-2; J: TRBJ1-6; size: many; DNA: TGTGCCAGCAGCCAAGGGCCCACTTCACCCCTCCACTTT; CDR3: CASSQGPTSPLHF